This TCR beta chain derives from a study of tumor-infiltrating lymphocytes in primary liver carcinoma. The wider study: Enrolled patients were male and female, aged 30 to 69 years. Samples returned roughly 3.65 to 7.5 million productive TCRbeta reads each. Read depth did not differ significantly between tissue types. Study-level findings and limits: Tumors significantly exceeded blood in top-250-clone fraction (p = 0.039).

With around 520 ng total RNA as template and a constant-region primer, TCR beta cDNA was made. Three nested multiplex PCR rounds, a slightly modified ARM-PCR method, built the TCR beta libraries. Each of the first two PCR rounds ran approximately 9 cycles with TRBV1-TRBV30 forward and C-beta reverse primers. MiXCR, run by TCRdb on the multiplex PCR reads, gives a single entry per CDR3 protein. The data contain almost 200,000 distinct CDR3 sequences, about two thirds of them singletons. CDR1 is MDHEN, CDR2 SYDVKM, per germline. V lost 3 bases and J 0 bases, leaving 18 bases between the germline ends. This CDR3 has 17 amino acids. Details on this clonotype: The target antigen is unknown. This may stem from a read error, because a much larger clone lies one nucleotide away.

Unsorted whole blood supplied the RNA, and germline DNA was extracted too. Collection of around 4 milliliters of peripheral blood took place before surgery. Sequencing was performed on peripheral blood. This chain links TRBV28 with TRBJ2-7, with D possibly TRBD2 on 5 matching bases. The origin of this receptor is an older woman with primary liver carcinoma and hepatitis B virus infection. CDR3 DNA: TGTGCCAGCAGTTTTTCGCTAGCTGGGTACGACTCCTACGAGCAGTACTTC. It translates to CASSFSLAGYDSYEQYF.